The 21 T cell receptor beta chains below all came from one sample that was sequenced in a study of neurological immune-mediated disorders. TCRdb reanalysed the 5' RACE reads using MiXCR and keeps one entry per CDR3 protein. Of approximately 45,000 distinct CDR3 sequences listed, roughly 13% were seen once; the top ten hold around 10%. The time point denotes: longitudinal time-point 3. The specimen was PBMCs. Receptors were obtained from a man aged 25-40 years in good health.

This clonotype was recorded at least ten times. The chain links TRBV7-8 to TRBJ2-5; possibly TRBD1 for D (5 bases). There are 13 residues in the CDR3. CDR1 is SGHVS, CDR2 FQNEAQ, per germline. Deletions cut 1 base from V and 5 bases from J, with 8 bases between. The CDR3 reads CASSLEGRETQYF. The CDR3 nucleotides are TGTGCCAGCAGCTTAGAGGGGCGCGAGACCCAGTACTTC. Supplemented by reference TRBV7-8 and TRBJ2-5, the full variable domain reads GAGVSQSPRYKVAKRGQDVALRCDPISGHVSLFWYQQALGQGPEFLTYFQNEAQLDKSGLPSDRFFAERPEGSVSTLKIQRTQQEDSAVYLCASSLEGRETQYFGPGTRLLVL.

This clonotype showed up many times. This chain links TRBV20-1 with TRBJ2-7; no firm D call. CDR3 length: 14 residues. The germline V gene encodes CDR1 DFQATT and CDR2 SNEGSKA (reference sequence). Trimming cost V 1 base and J 3 bases, with 13 bases left between them. Here the CDR3 DNA reads TGCAGTGCTAGAGCTACCCGGGCCCTCTACGAGCAGTACTTC. Translated, it gives CSARATRALYEQYF.

V usage is TRBV20-1 and J usage is TRBJ2-7; 8 bases fit TRBD1. Trimming removed 6 bases from V and 7 bases from J; junction bases left unmatched: 14. The CDR3 is 14 amino acids. Germline assignment: CDR1 DFQATT and CDR2 SNEGSKA (reference sequence). The CDR3 sequence is CSAPPGTGFGEQYF. CDR3 sequence (DNA): TGCAGTGCACCTCCAGGGACAGGTTTTGGTGAGCAGTACTTC.

This clonotype was observed many times. The chain links TRBV27 to TRBJ2-1; D call uncertain. Looked up from germline, CDR1 is MNHEY and CDR2 is SMNVEV (reference sequence). V was pared by 10 bases and J by 9 bases, with 19 bases between. The CDR3 loop spans 13 amino acids. The DNA for the CDR3 is TGTGCCACTAACTTTCTCGGTAGTCCTGAGCAGTTCTTC. This translates into CATNFLGSPEQFF.

This clonotype was recorded at least ten times. The chain employs TRBV12-3 or TRBV12-4 and TRBJ1-5, with TRBD1 matching 9 bases. The trim removed 5 bases at V and 5 bases at J, leaving 7 bases unmatched. This CDR3 contains 15 residues. The CDR3 loop is CASSPMRDRDQPQHF. For the CDR3, the DNA is TGTGCCAGCAGTCCCATGCGGGACAGGGATCAGCCCCAGCATTTT.

This clonotype qualifies as medium-sized (0.01 to 0.1%). V gene TRBV29-1 combines with J gene TRBJ1-4; TRBD1 might be the D (5 bases). The ends were cut back, 1 base at V and 8 bases at J, with 14 bases in the middle. This CDR3 has 14 residues. Germline CDR1 is SQVTM and CDR2 is ANQGSEA. The CDR3 region has the DNA TGCAGCGTTGAAGGTGGGGGGGAAGGCGAAAAACTGTTTTTT. This encodes CSVEGGGEGEKLFF.

About this clonotype itself: The junction and the germline gene differ at one end; a read error may be behind it. V is TRBV20-1 and J is TRBJ2-3; 7 bases map to TRBD1. CDR1 and CDR2 (germline): DFQATT, SNEGSKA (reference sequence). The length of the CDR3 is 13 residues. The CDR3 is CSARYRGTDTHYF. The CDR3 bases are TGCAGTGCTCGATACAGGGGCACAGATACGCACTATTTT.

This clonotype was observed at least ten times. J is TRBJ2-2 and V is TRBV24-1, with 7 positions matching TRBD1. Germline CDR1 reads KGHDR; CDR2 reads SFDVKD. V shed 6 bases, J shed 14 bases, and the junction held 5 bases outside the gene matches. The CDR3 is made up of 11 amino acids. In DNA form, the CDR3 reads TGTGCCACCAGTCGACAGGGAAGACTGTTTTTT. Translating it yields CATSRQGRLFF.

This clonotype was counted between two and nine times. The chain joins TRBV12-3 or TRBV12-4 to TRBJ2-1, with 9 nucleotides matching TRBD2. J lost 10 bases, V lost 6 bases, and 10 bases had no gene match. The CDR3 is 14 residues long. CDR3 coding DNA: TGTGCCAGCAGCCCTCTCCACGGACTAGCGGAGCAGTTCTTC. This translates into CASSPLHGLAEQFF.

This clonotype occurred once. The chain carries TRBV20-1 and TRBJ1-5; D unclear. V gave up 2 bases and J gave up 4 bases, with 15 bases separating them. Germline V gene lookup returns CDR1 DFQATT and CDR2 SNEGSKA (reference sequence). The CDR3 has 15 amino acids. The CDR3 DNA follows: TGCAGTGCTAGACCCCCGGGCAGCCGAAATCAGCCCCAGCATTTT. Protein: CSARPPGSRNQPQHF.

Concerning this clonotype: A read error may explain this, as a much larger clone is one base away. The conserved final phenylalanine or tryptophan is absent from the CDR3, which likely points to a read error. The chain couples TRBV20-1 to TRBJ2-7; 14 nucleotides align to TRBD2. The CDR3 is made up of 16 amino acids. Germline V CDR1 and CDR2: DFQATT, SNEGSKA (reference sequence). With 3 bases clipped from V and 0 bases from J, the junction kept 4 bases outside the gene matches. The DNA for the CDR3 is TGCAGTGCTAGTTTGACTAGCGGGAGGGCCTCCTACGAGCAGTACCTC. Translating it yields CSASLTSGRASYEQYL.

This clonotype was recorded many times. This chain links TRBV20-1 with TRBJ2-7, with unresolved D. Deletions cut 6 bases from V and 3 bases from J, with 18 bases between. Germline assignment: CDR1 DFQATT and CDR2 SNEGSKA (reference sequence). This CDR3 comprises 14 residues. The CDR3 nucleotides are TGCAGTGCCGCCAGCGCAGCAGCCGTCTACGAGCAGTACTTC. Residues: CSAASAAAVYEQYF.

Many counts were recorded for this clonotype. V usage is TRBV7-2 and J usage is TRBJ2-2; TRBD1 is a possible D gene (5 bases). Germline V gene lookup returns CDR1 SGHTA and CDR2 FQGNSA. The CDR3 covers 16 residues. V was clipped by 5 bases and J by 0 bases, with 13 bases between them. This chain's CDR3 is CASSPQQVTNTGELFF. DNA of the CDR3: TGTGCCAGCAGCCCTCAACAGGTCACGAACACCGGGGAGCTGTTTTTT.

The rearrangement links TRBV2 to TRBJ2-1; no firm D call. The V and J ends lost 3 bases and 5 bases respectively, with 11 bases between them. This CDR3 contains 14 residues. Germline assignment: CDR1 SNHLY and CDR2 FYNNEI. The DNA of the CDR3 is TGTGCCAGCAGTGAGTCACGGACGAACAATGAGCAGTTCTTC. It yields the protein CASSESRTNNEQFF. Filled out from reference TRBV2 and TRBJ2-1, the complete variable domain reads EPEVTQTPSHQVTQMGQEVILRCVPISNHLYFYWYRQILGQKVEFLVSFYNNEISEKSEIFDDQFSVERPDGSNFTLKIRSTKLEDSAMYFCASSESRTNNEQFFGPGTRLTVL.

This chain uses TRBV3-1 with TRBJ2-2, with D perhaps matching TRBD1 (6 bases). The length of the CDR3 is 13 residues. From germline, CDR1 is LGHDT and CDR2 YNNKEL (reference sequence). The CDR3 loop reads CTTETGYLGELFF. CDR3 bases: TGTACCACCGAGACAGGCTACTTAGGGGAGCTGTTTTTT.

The sample holds many counts of this clonotype. V is TRBV20-1 and J is TRBJ2-6; TRBD1 matches 10 bases. J gave up 1 base and V 1 base, and 10 bases lay outside the gene matches. CDR1 and CDR2 (germline): DFQATT, SNEGSKA (reference sequence). This CDR3 spans 19 amino acids. The DNA for the CDR3 is TGCAGTGCTAGAGTTACCCCCGGGACAGGGGTTTCTGGGGCCAACGTCCTGACTTTC. Residues: CSARVTPGTGVSGANVLTF.

This clonotype was seen ten or more times. The chain carries TRBV4-1 and TRBJ2-5; tentative D call: TRBD2 (7 bases). This CDR3 comprises 15 residues. V was clipped by 4 bases and J by 11 bases, with 23 bases between them. Germline CDR1 reads MGHRA; CDR2 reads YSYEKL. CDR3 sequence (DNA): TGCGCCAGCAGCCCCCAGGGGCAGGGAGGGGCCAATCAGTACTTC. This translates into CASSPQGQGGANQYF.

This clonotype has ten or more counts. The chain uses TRBV12-3 or TRBV12-4 and TRBJ2-3; D might be TRBD1 (6 bases). V was trimmed by 6 bases and J by 2 bases, leaving 9 bases between them. CDR3 length equals 13 residues. CDR3 sequence reads: CASSGQLTDTQYF. In DNA, the CDR3 is TGTGCCAGCAGCGGACAGCTCACAGATACGCAGTATTTT.

This clonotype was observed many times. This chain uses TRBV5-1 with TRBJ2-7; D uncertain. The germline V gene has CDR1 SGHRS and CDR2 YFSETQ. The CDR3 covers 15 residues. V dropped 3 bases and J dropped 5 bases, with 18 bases sitting between them. The CDR3 loop reads CASSSAIAAGHEQYF. As DNA, the CDR3 is TGCGCCAGCAGCTCGGCCATTGCCGCCGGCCACGAGCAGTACTTC.

Note on this clonotype: The germline gene is not matched at one end of the junction; a read error may be the cause. V gene TRBV7-8 combines with J gene TRBJ2-1; D is uncertain. This CDR3 is built from 16 residues. Germline CDR1 reads SGHVS; CDR2 reads FQNEAQ. The DNA of the CDR3 is TGTACCAGCCGACACGGCCGGCGCGCGATCTCTGGTGAGCAGTTCTTC. Translating it yields CTSRHGRRAISGEQFF.

This clonotype was counted a few times. The chain links TRBV14 to TRBJ2-6, with D tentatively TRBD1 or TRBD2 (5 bases each). This CDR3 has 19 residues. Trimming left V 0 bases short and J 0 bases short, with 15 bases between. Germline V CDR1 and CDR2: SGHDN, FVKESK. The CDR3 loop reads CASSQDLPGRSSGANVLTF. The CDR3, as DNA: TGTGCCAGCAGCCAAGATCTTCCGGGACGGAGCTCTGGGGCCAACGTCCTGACTTTC.